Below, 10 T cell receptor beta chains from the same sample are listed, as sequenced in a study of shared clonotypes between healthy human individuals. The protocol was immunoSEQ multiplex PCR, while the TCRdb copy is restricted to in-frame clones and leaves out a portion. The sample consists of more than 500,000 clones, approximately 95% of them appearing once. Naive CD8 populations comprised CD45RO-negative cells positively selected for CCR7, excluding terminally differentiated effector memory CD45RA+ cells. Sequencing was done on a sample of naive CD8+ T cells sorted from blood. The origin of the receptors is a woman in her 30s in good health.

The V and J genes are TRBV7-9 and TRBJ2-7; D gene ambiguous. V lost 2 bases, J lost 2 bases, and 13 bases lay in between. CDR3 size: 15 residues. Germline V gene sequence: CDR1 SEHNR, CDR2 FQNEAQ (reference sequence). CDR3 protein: CASSLRELKPYEQYF. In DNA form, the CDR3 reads TGTGCCAGCAGCTTAAGAGAGTTGAAGCCCTACGAGCAGTACTTC.

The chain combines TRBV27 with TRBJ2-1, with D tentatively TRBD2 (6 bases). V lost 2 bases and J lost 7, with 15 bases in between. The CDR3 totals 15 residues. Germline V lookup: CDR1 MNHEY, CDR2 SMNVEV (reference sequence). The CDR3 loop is CASSLVGTHRNEQFF. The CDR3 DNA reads TGTGCCAGCAGTTTAGTTGGGACTCACAGAAATGAGCAGTTCTTC.

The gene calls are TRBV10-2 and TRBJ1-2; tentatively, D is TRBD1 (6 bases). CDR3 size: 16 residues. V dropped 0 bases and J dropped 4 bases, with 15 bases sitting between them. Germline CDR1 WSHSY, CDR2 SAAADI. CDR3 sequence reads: CASSESIARGGYGYTF. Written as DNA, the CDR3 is TGCGCCAGCAGTGAGTCGATAGCCAGGGGAGGCTATGGCTACACCTTC.

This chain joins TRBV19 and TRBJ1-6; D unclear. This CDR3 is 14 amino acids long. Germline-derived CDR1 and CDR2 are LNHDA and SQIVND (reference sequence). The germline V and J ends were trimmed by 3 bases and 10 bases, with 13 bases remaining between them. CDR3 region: CASSIFGSGSPLHF. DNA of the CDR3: TGTGCCAGTAGTATTTTCGGCTCGGGGTCACCCCTCCACTTT.

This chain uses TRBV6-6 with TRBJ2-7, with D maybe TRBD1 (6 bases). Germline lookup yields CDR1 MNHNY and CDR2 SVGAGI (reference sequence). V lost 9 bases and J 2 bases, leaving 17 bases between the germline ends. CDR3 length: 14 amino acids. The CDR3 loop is CASSGGQGTYEQYF. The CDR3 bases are TGTGCCAGTTCTGGTGGGCAGGGGACCTACGAGCAGTACTTC.

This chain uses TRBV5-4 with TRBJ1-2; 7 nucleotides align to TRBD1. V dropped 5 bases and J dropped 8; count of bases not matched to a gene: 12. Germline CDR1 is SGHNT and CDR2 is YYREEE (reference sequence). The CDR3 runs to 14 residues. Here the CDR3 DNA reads TGTGCCAGCAGTTGGAGAGGAGGGGGCACGGGCTACACCTTC. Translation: CASSWRGGGTGYTF.

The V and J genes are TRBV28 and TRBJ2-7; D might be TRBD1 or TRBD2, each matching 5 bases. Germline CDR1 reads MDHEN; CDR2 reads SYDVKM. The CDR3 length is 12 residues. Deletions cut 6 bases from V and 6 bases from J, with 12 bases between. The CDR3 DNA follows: TGTGCCAGCAGCCCGGAAGGGACCGAGCAGTACTTC. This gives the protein CASSPEGTEQYF.

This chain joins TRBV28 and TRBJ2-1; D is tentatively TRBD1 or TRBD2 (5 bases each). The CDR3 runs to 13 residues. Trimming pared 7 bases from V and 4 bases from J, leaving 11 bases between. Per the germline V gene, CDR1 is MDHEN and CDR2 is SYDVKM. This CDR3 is CASTLGRYNEQFF. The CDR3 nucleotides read TGTGCCAGCACCTTGGGACGTTACAATGAGCAGTTCTTC.

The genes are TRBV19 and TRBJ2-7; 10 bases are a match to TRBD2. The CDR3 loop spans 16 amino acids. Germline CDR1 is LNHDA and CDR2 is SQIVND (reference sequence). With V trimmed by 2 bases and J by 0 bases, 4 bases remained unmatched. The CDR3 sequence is CASSILAGEGSYEQYF. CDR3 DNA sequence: TGTGCCAGTAGTATACTAGCGGGAGAGGGCTCCTACGAGCAGTACTTC.

This CDR3 is CASSQSWGASSGNTIYF. The CDR3 region has the DNA TGCGCCAGCAGCCAATCATGGGGGGCCAGCTCTGGAAACACCATATATTTT. This chain connects TRBV4-1 to TRBJ1-3; perhaps TRBD1 as D (6 bases). The CDR3 is made up of 17 amino acids. CDR1 is MGHRA and CDR2 is YSYEKL in the germline V gene. V was shortened by 2 bases and J by 0 bases, with 14 bases between the two germline ends.